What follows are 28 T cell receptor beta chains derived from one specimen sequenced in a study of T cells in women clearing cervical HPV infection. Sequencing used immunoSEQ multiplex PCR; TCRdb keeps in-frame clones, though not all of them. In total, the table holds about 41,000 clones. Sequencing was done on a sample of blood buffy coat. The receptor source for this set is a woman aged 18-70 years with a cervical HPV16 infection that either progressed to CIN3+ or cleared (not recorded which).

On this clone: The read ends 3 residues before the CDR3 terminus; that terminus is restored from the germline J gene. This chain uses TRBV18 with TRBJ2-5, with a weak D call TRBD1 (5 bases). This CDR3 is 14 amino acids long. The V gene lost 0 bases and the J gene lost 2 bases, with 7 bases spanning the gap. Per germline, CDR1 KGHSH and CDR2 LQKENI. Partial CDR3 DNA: TGTGCCAGCTCACCACCAGACAGACAAGAGACC. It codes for CASSPPDRQET. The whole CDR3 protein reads CASSPPDRQETQYF.

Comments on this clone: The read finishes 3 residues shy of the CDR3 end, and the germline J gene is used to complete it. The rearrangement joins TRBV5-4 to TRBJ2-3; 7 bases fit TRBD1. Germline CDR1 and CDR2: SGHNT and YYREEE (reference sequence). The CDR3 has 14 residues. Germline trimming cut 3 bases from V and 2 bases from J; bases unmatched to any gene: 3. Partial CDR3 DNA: TGTGCCAGCAGCTCGGGACAGCTCACAGATACG. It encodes CASSSGQLTDT. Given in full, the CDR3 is CASSSGQLTDTQYF.

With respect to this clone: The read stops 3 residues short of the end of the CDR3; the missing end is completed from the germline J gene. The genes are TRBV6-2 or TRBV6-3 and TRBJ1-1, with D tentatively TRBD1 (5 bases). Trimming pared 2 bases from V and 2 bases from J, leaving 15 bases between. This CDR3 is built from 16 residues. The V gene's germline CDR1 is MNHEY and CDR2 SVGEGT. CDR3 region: CASSYAGVGANTEAFF. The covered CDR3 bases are TGTGCCAGCAGTTACGCGGGGGTTGGGGCAAACACTGAA.

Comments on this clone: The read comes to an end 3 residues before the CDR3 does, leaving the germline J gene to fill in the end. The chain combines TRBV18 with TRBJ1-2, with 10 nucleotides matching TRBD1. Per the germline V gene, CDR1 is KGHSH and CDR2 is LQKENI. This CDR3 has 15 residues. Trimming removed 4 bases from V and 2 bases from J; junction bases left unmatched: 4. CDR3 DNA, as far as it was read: TGTGCCAGCTCACTAGAGGGACAGGGGAACTATGGC. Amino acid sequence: CASSLEGQGNYG. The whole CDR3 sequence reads CASSLEGQGNYGYTF.

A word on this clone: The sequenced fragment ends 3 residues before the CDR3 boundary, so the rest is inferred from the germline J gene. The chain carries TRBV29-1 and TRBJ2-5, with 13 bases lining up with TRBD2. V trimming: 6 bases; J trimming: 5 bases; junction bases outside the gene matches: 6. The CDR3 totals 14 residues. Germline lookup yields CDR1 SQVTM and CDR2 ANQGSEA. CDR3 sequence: CSVGLAGDGETQYF. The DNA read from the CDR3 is TGCAGCGTAGGACTAGCGGGAGATGGGGAGACC.

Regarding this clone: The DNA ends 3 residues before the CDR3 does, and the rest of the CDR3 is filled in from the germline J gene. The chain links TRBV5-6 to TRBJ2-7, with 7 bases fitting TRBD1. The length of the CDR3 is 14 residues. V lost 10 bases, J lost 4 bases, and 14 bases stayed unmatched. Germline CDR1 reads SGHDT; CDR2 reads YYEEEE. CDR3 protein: CAPRGNRGRYEQYF. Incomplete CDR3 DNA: TGTGCCCCTAGGGGTAACAGGGGAAGGTACGAG.

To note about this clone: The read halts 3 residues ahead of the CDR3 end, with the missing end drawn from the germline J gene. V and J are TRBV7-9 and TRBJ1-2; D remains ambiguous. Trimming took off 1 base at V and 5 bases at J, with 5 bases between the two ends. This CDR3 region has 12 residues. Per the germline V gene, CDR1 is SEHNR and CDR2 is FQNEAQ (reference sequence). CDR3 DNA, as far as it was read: TGTGCCAGCAGCTTAGATCGGTATGGC. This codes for CASSLDRYG. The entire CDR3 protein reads CASSLDRYGYTF.

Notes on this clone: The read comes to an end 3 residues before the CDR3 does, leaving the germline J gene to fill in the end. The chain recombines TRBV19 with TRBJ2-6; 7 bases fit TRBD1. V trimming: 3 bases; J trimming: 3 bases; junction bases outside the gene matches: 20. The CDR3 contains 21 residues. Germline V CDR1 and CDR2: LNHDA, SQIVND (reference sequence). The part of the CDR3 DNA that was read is TGTGCCAGTAGTATGGCGCTTACGGGACAGCTACTTTTCGGTGGGGCCAACGTC. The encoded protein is CASSMALTGQLLFGGANV. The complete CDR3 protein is CASSMALTGQLLFGGANVLTF.

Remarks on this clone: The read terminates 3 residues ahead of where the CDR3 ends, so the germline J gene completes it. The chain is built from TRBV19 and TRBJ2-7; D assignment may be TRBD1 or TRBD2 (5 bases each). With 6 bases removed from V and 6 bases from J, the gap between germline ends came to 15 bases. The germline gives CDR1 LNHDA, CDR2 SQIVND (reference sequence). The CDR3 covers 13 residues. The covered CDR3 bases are TGTGCCAGTAGCGAGGGCTCACAGGCCGAG. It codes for CASSEGSQAE. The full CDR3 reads CASSEGSQAEQYF. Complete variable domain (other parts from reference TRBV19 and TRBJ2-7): DGGITQSPKYLFRKEGQNVTLSCEQNLNHDAMYWYRQDPGQGLRLIYYSQIVNDFQKGDIAEGYSVSREKKESFPLTVTSAQKNPTAFYLCASSEGSQAEQYFGPGTRLTVT.

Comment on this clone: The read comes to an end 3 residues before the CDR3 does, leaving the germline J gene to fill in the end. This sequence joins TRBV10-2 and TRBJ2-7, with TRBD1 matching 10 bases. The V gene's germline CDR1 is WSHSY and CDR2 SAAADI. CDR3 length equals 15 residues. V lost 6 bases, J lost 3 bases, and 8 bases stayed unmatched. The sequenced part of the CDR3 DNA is TGCGCCAGCAGCGGGGGGGGGACAGGGGTCTACGAG. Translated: CASSGGGTGVYE. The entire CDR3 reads CASSGGGTGVYEQYF.

CDR3: CASSYSGGAFF. The DNA read from the CDR3 is TGTGCCAGCAGTTACTCCGGAGGG. The V and J genes are TRBV6-2 or TRBV6-3 and TRBJ1-1; D remains unclear. The read halts 3 residues ahead of the CDR3 end, with the missing end drawn from the germline J gene. This CDR3 contains 11 residues. Germline values: CDR1 MNHEY, CDR2 SVGEGT.

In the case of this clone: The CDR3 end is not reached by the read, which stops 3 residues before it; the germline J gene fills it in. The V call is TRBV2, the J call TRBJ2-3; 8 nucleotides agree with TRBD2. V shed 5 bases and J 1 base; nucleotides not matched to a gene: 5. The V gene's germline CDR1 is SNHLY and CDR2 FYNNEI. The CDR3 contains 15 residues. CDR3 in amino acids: CASSTSGKGTDTQYF. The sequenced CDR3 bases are TGTGCCAGCAGTACTAGCGGAAAAGGCACAGATACG.

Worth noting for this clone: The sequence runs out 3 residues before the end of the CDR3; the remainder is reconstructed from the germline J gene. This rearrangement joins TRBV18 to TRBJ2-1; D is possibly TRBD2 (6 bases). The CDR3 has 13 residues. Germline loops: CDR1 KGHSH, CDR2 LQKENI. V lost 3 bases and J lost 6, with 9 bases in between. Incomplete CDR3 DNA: TGTGCCAGCTCACCGGGACTTCGCAATGAG. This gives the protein CASSPGLRNE. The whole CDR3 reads CASSPGLRNEQFF.

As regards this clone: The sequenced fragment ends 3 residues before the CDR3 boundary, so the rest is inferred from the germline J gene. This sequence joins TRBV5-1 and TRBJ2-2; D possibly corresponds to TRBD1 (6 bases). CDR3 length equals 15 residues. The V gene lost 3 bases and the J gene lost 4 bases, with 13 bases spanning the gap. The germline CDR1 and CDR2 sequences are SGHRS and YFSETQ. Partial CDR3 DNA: TGCGCCAGCAGCTCCGGGACACAGGTCACCGGGGAG. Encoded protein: CASSSGTQVTGE. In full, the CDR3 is CASSSGTQVTGELFF.

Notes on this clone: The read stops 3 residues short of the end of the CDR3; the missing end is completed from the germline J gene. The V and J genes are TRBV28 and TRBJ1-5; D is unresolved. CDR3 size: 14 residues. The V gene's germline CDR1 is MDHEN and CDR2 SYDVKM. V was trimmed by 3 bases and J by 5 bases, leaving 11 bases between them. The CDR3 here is CASSLGGVHQPQHF. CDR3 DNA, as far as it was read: TGTGCCAGCAGTTTGGGCGGGGTTCATCAGCCC. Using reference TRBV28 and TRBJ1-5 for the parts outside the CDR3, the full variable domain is DVKVTQSSRYLVKRTGEKVFLECVQDMDHENMFWYRQDPGLGLRLIYFSYDVKMKEKGDIPEGYSVSREKKERFSLILESASTNQTSMYLCASSLGGVHQPQHFGDGTRLSIL.

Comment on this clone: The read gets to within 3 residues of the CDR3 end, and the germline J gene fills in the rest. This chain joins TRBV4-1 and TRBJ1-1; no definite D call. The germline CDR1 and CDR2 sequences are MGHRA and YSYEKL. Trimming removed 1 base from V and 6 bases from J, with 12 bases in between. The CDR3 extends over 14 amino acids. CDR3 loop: CASSQGVLLSEAFF. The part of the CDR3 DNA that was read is TGCGCCAGCAGCCAAGGGGTTTTACTATCTGAA.

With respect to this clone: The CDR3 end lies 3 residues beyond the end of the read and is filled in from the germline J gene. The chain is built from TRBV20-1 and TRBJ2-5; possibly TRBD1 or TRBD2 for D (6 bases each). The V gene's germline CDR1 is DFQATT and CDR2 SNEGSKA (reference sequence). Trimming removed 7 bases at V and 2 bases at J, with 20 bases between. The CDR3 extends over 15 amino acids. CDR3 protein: CSVEDRTGRQETQYF. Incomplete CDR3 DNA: TGCAGTGTTGAGGACAGAACTGGGAGGCAAGAGACC.

The CDR3 bases that were read are TGTGCCAGCAGCCCGCGGGCTAGCAGCAATGAG. This encodes CASSPRASSNE. The full CDR3 is CASSPRASSNEQFF. This sequence joins TRBV11-2 and TRBJ2-1; TRBD2 is a possible D gene (5 bases). The read ends 3 residues shy of where the CDR3 ends; the end is completed using the germline J gene. V was trimmed by 5 bases and J by 6 bases, leaving 14 bases between them. This CDR3 region has 14 residues. Germline V gives CDR1 SGHAT, CDR2 FQNNGV.

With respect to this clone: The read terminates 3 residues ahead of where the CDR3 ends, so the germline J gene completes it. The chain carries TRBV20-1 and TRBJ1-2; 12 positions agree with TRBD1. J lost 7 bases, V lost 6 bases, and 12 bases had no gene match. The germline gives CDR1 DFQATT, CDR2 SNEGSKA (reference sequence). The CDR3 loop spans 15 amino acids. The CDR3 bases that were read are TGCAGTGCAAACCGGGACAGGGGGCTCCGTGGTGGC. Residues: CSANRDRGLRGG. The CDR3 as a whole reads CSANRDRGLRGGYTF.

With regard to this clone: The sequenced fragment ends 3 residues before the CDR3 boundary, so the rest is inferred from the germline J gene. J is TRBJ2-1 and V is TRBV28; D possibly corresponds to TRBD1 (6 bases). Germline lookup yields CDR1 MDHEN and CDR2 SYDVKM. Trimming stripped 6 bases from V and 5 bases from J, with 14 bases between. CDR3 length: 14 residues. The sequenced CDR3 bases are TGTGCCAGCAGGTTGGGACAAGCAAACAATGAG. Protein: CASRLGQANNE. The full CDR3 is CASRLGQANNEQFF.

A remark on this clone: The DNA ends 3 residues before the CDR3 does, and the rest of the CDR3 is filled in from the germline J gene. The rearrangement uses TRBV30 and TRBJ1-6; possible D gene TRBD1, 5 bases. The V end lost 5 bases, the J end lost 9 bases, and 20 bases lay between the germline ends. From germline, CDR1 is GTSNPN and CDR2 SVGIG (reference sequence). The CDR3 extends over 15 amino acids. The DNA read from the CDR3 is TGTGCCTGGGCCCCCGGGGGTAGTCTCTTTTCACCC. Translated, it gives CAWAPGGSLFSP. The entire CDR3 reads CAWAPGGSLFSPLHF.

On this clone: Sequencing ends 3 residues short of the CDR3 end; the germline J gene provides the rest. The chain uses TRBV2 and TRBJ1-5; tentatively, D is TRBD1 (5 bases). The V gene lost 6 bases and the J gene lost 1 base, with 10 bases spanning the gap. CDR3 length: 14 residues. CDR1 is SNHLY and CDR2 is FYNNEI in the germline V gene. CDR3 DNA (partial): TGTGCCAGCAGAGCCCGACAGAGCAATCAGCCC. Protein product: CASRARQSNQP. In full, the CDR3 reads CASRARQSNQPQHF.

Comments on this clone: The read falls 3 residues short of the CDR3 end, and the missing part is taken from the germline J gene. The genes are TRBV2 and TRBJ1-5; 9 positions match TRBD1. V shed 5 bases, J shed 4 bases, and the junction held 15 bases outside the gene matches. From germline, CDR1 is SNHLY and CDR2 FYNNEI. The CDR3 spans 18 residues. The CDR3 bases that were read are TGTGCCAGCAGTCCGGGACAGGGATACGATTTGAGTAATCAGCCC. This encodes CASSPGQGYDLSNQP. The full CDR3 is CASSPGQGYDLSNQPQHF.

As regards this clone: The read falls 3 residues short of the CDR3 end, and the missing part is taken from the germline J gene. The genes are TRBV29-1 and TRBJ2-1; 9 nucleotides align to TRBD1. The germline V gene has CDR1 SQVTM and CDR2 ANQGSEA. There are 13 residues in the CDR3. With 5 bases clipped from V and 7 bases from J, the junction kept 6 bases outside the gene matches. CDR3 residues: CSVNEGTGNEQFF. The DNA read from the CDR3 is TGCAGCGTTAATGAAGGGACAGGGAATGAG.

The CDR3 bases that were read are TGTGCCAGCAGTGAAGCAGGGCCGGCACCC. Translation: CASSEAGPAP. In full, the CDR3 reads CASSEAGPAPLHF. V usage is TRBV2 and J usage is TRBJ1-6; D unresolved. The read finishes 3 residues shy of the CDR3 end, and the germline J gene is used to complete it. Germline-derived CDR1 and CDR2 are SNHLY and FYNNEI. The CDR3 totals 13 residues. V lost 0 bases and J 11 bases, leaving 8 bases between the germline ends. Full variable domain (rest looked up from reference TRBV2 and TRBJ1-6): EPEVTQTPSHQVTQMGQEVILRCVPISNHLYFYWYRQILGQKVEFLVSFYNNEISEKSEIFDDQFSVERPDGSNFTLKIRSTKLEDSAMYFCASSEAGPAPLHFGNGTRLTVT.

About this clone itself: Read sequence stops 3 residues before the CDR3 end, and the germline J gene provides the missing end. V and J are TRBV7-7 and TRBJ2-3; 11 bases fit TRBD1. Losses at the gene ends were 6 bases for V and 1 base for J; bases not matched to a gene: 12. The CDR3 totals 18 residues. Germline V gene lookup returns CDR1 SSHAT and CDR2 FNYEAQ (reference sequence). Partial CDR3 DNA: TGTGCCAGCAGTGCCGGGACAGGGGGATGCAGGGGCACAGATACG. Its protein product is CASSAGTGGCRGTDT. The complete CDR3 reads CASSAGTGGCRGTDTQYF.

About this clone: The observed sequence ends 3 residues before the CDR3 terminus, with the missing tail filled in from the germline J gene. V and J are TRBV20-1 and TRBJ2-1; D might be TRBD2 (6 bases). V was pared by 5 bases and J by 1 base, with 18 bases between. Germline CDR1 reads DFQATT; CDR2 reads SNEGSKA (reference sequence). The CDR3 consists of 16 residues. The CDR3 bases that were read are TGCAGTGCTCCCCGGGGAGGACCTAGTTCCTACAATGAG. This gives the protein CSAPRGGPSSYNE. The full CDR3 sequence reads CSAPRGGPSSYNEQFF.

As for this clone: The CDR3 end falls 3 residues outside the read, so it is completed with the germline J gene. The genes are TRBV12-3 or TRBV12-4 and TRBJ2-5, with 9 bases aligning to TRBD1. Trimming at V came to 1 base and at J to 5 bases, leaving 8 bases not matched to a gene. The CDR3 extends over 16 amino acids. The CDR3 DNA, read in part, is TGTGCCAGCAGTTTAGGTCCACAGGGGGCAGGGGAGACC. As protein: CASSLGPQGAGET. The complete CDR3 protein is CASSLGPQGAGETQYF.